This entry features one T cell receptor (beta chain) sequence. The data derive from a study of cytomegalovirus exposure and HLA in healthy donors. PCR used 60 Vbeta primers and 13 Jbeta primers. Assay: immunoSEQ multiplex PCR; the TCRdb copy retains only in-frame clones and omits some. The table shows some 120,000 clones, with roughly 70% occurring only once. V lost 1 base to trimming and J lost 4 bases, with 14 bases between them. CDR3 length: 16 amino acids. In germline, CDR1 is SGHTA, CDR2 FQGNSA. V and J are TRBV7-2 and TRBJ2-1; D not certain. The sequencing sample was made of PBMCs. The receptor was derived from a man younger than 40 in good health and CMV-seronegative. This CDR3 reads CASSLVSAARYNEQFF. In DNA, the CDR3 is TGTGCCAGCAGCTTAGTTTCGGCAGCGAGATACAATGAGCAGTTCTTC.